The TCR beta chain described here comes from a study of blood T cells in healthy people across ages (dated by TCRdb to the mid-2010s). Notes on the research overall: In model experiments, roughly one uniquely barcoded TCR beta cDNA molecule per two T cells was captured by template switching. Age-related changes in TCR beta repertoire diversity were measured in the study by deep sequencing normalized with unique cDNA molecular identifiers. The donors were divided into four age groups: young (average around 15 years), middle-aged (around 41), aged (around 67) and long-lived (82). Two additional independent replicas of 1 million unique cDNA reads from the same blood draw were analyzed for two donors (one aged 18 to 30 and one aged 80 or older). Donors of different ages were randomly distributed across sequencing lanes to avoid experimental bias.

Donors were approximately 42 systemically healthy Caucasian individuals from Russia aged roughly 6 to 95 years. About 9.6 milliliters of peripheral blood were collected from each donor into EDTA-treated Vacutainer tubes. PBMCs were isolated by Ficoll-Paque density-gradient centrifugation, with at least 6 million obtained per sample. Trizol reagent was used to extract total RNA from PBMCs, with at least 6 micrograms per sample. For every donor, flow cytometry on a PBMC aliquot measured the percentage of naive CD45RAhigh/CD27high T cells. What the research found in general, with its limitations: Observed TCR beta diversity correlated strongly with the percentage of naive T cells measured by flow cytometry. Conclusive comparison of naive and antigen-experienced compartments was prevented by the profiling of bulk unsorted PBMCs. The long-lived group showed more naive CD4+ T cells, fewer expanded clones and increased TCR diversity than the aged group, suggesting age selection. Because the CMV infection status of the donors was unknown, age-related changes in expanded clonotypes may potentially have been confounded. As age increased, observed TCR beta diversity per million T cells dropped in a roughly linear way, and a significant reduction was already evident by age about 40. Total diversity estimates from one million sequenced T cells were considered lower bounds and underestimates.

With respect to this clonotype: Its antigen specificity is not known. Base qualities were left out, and no much larger clone turns up one base away.

Library method: 5' RACE. Sequenced on an Illumina HiSeq 2500. A second PCR of 7 to 11 cycles was performed with a sample-barcoded 5' primer and a J-beta primer mix. Each TCR beta cDNA molecule received a unique molecular identifier from a template-switch 5' adaptor carrying 12 random nucleotides. At least 3 million CDR3-containing paired-end reads were obtained from each sample. First-strand cDNA was synthesized from all RNA with the Mint cDNA synthesis kit, primed by a TRBC-specific oligonucleotide. Following uracil-DNA glycosylase treatment, all cDNA underwent a first 18-cycle PCR with the universal primers M1SS and BC2_uni_R. In the source study's methods: For normalization, 1 million high-quality reads, each with a distinct molecular identifier, were randomly selected from each sample. Reads with shared molecular identifiers were discarded instead of being binned into consensus sequences. MiTCR, run with a Q25 quality threshold and the strictest error-elimination algorithm, handled CDR3 identification, clonotype clustering and error correction. A nonparametric unseen species model with Euler transformation was used to estimate a lower bound on total TCR beta diversity. In-frame beta chains were kept once TCRdb had trimmed the public reads at Q25 with fastp and called clones with MiXCR. Rows merge per CDR3 protein into single entries with the most common DNA and genes. The authors' filters were not applied to this entry. This sample is represented by 1.5 million to 2 million distinct CDR3 sequences; approximately 28% of them were singletons. 7.7% of the sample belongs to the ten largest clones.

Trimming at the junction amounts to 0 bases on V and 3 bases on J, and the germline ends lie 14 bases apart. The germline V gene (reference sequence) yields LGHDT for CDR1 and YNNKEL for CDR2. The CDR3 measures 16 amino acids from cysteine to phenylalanine. The kept DNA is CDR3 alone, 48 bases in frame from the first base. The receptor was derived from a woman aged 30 to 39 in good health. The V gene is TRBV3-1 and the J gene is TRBJ1-1; confidence is insufficient to name the D gene. Material: blood. The bases are TGTGCCAGCAGCCAAGAAAGACACATCGGCGACACTGAAGCTTTCTTT. Its protein is CASSQERHIGDTEAFF.